The 5 T cell receptor beta chains presented below share a single source sample, sequenced in a study of shared clonotypes between healthy human individuals. Terminally differentiated effector memory CD45RA+ cells were excluded by CCR7 positive selection of CD45RO-negative cells. Profiling relied on immunoSEQ multiplex PCR, and the TCRdb table lists in-frame clones only, not all of them. This repertoire shows about 590,000 clones, 95% found once; its top ten account for roughly 0.1%. The sequencing input was naive CD8+ T cells sorted from blood. These receptor sequences come from a woman aged 25 to 45 in good health.

The V and J genes are TRBV13 and TRBJ2-1; 9 nucleotides agree with TRBD1. The V and J ends lost 1 base and 9 bases, in that order; junction bases with no gene match: 4. The CDR3 spans 14 residues. Germline V gives CDR1 PRHDT, CDR2 FYEKMQ (reference sequence). In DNA form, the CDR3 reads TGTGCCAGCAGCTTAGAGGGACAGGGTGTTGAGCAGTTCTTC. This sequence encodes CASSLEGQGVEQFF.

The chain combines TRBV9 with TRBJ2-7; D possibly uses TRBD1 or TRBD2 (5 bases each). Germline V gene sequence: CDR1 SGDLS, CDR2 YYNGEE. The CDR3 is made up of 14 amino acids. Between the trimmed V and J ends, which lost 3 bases and 0 bases, there was a span of 10 bases. The CDR3 region is CASSGDGSSYEQYF. CDR3 DNA sequence: TGTGCCAGCAGCGGGGACGGTAGCTCCTACGAGCAGTACTTC.

The chain links TRBV28 to TRBJ1-2, with D unresolved. Between the trimmed V and J ends, which lost 7 bases and 3 bases, there was a span of 12 bases. This CDR3 has 13 amino acids. Germline V gene data show CDR1 as MDHEN and CDR2 as SYDVKM. The CDR3 reads CASTRVSDYGYTF. CDR3 coding DNA: TGTGCCAGCACCCGGGTTAGTGACTATGGCTACACCTTC.

The chain employs TRBV15 and TRBJ2-1; the D gene is possibly TRBD2 (6 bases). Trimming removed 6 bases at V and 0 bases at J, with 15 bases between. Germline assignment: CDR1 LNHNV and CDR2 YYDKDF (reference sequence). There are 16 residues in the CDR3. CDR3 DNA sequence: TGTGCCACCAGGCCGGAGGGGATGAACTCCTACAATGAGCAGTTCTTC. It translates to CATRPEGMNSYNEQFF.

V is TRBV20-1 and J is TRBJ1-2; no clear D. Germline CDR1 DFQATT, CDR2 SNEGSKA (reference sequence). Trimming cost V 6 bases and J 7 bases, with 12 bases left between them. CDR3 length: 11 amino acids. The chain's CDR3 is CSAGPSGGYTF. The CDR3 DNA follows: TGCAGTGCAGGACCCTCGGGTGGCTACACCTTC.